This passage covers 21 T cell receptor beta chains from one sample sequenced in a study of cytomegalovirus exposure and HLA in healthy donors. Primers included in the PCR were 60 Vbeta and 13 Jbeta primers. Profiling relied on immunoSEQ multiplex PCR, and the TCRdb table lists in-frame clones only, not all of them. The sample has 140,000 or so clones, about 70% seen once; the top ten hold roughly 4%. Sequenced: PBMCs. These receptors all stem from a man in his sixties in good health and CMV-seronegative.

This chain connects TRBV18 to TRBJ1-1, with TRBD1 identical over 8 bases. The CDR3 length is 13 residues. Unmatched junction bases numbered 3, after V lost 2 bases and J lost 7 bases. The germline CDR1 and CDR2 sequences are KGHSH and LQKENI. The CDR3, as DNA: TGTGCCAGCTCACCAAAAGGACAGGGTGAAGCTTTCTTT. Translating gives CASSPKGQGEAFF.

V gene TRBV28 combines with J gene TRBJ2-4, with TRBD1 as a possible D gene (5 bases). Germline CDR1 is MDHEN and CDR2 is SYDVKM. The ends were cut back, 2 bases at V and 4 bases at J, with 6 bases in the middle. The CDR3 runs to 13 residues. The CDR3 region has the DNA TGTGCCAGCAGTTTACCAGGGAAAAACATTCAGTACTTC. Protein: CASSLPGKNIQYF.

This clone was counted only a few times. This chain links TRBV6-4 with TRBJ2-1; 7 bases are a match to TRBD2. J gave up 8 bases and V 2 bases, and 15 bases lay outside the gene matches. This CDR3 contains 17 residues. Germline-derived CDR1 and CDR2 are MRHNA and SNTAGT. This CDR3 is CASSDEFTGGRKDEQFF. The DNA for the CDR3 is TGTGCCAGCAGTGACGAGTTTACGGGCGGGAGAAAAGATGAGCAGTTCTTC.

The chain recombines TRBV4-2 with TRBJ2-5; possibly TRBD2 for D (6 bases). Germline values: CDR1 LGHNA, CDR2 YNFKEQ. Trimming took 0 bases from V and 3 from J, leaving 8 bases between them. The CDR3 spans 14 residues. CDR3 DNA: TGTGCCAGCAGCCAAGAAAAGCGGGAAGAGACCCAGTACTTC. It yields the protein CASSQEKREETQYF.

The genes are TRBV5-1 and TRBJ2-7; TRBD1 matches 8 bases. CDR3 size: 14 residues. Unmatched junction bases numbered 6, after V lost 2 bases and J lost 5 bases. Germline V lookup: CDR1 SGHRS, CDR2 YFSETQ. In DNA, the CDR3 is TGCGCCAGCAGCTTAGCGACAGGGGCGGACGAGCAGTACTTC. It yields the protein CASSLATGADEQYF.

The chain has TRBV7-6 and TRBJ2-7; no clear D. The CDR3 totals 14 residues. The germline gives CDR1 SGHVS, CDR2 FNYEAQ. V lost 2 bases, J lost 4 bases, and 12 bases lay in between. The CDR3 reads CASSLTFRDYEQYF. For the CDR3, the DNA is TGTGCCAGCAGCTTAACCTTCCGAGATTACGAGCAGTACTTC.

This sequence joins TRBV29-1 and TRBJ1-2; the match to TRBD1 covers 7 bases. This CDR3 spans 13 amino acids. Losses at the gene ends were 2 bases for V and 8 bases for J; bases not matched to a gene: 8. From germline, CDR1 is SQVTM and CDR2 ANQGSEA. The CDR3 region has the DNA TGCAGCGTTGAAACTTTAGGAGGGGGCGGCTACACCTTC. This translates into CSVETLGGGGYTF.

V gene TRBV29-1 combines with J gene TRBJ2-7, with 9 bases lining up with TRBD2. The J segment lost 1 base and the V segment lost 4 bases, leaving 5 bases of the junction unmatched. The CDR3 consists of 14 residues. Germline V gene sequence: CDR1 SQVTM, CDR2 ANQGSEA. The CDR3 is CSVGRAGGSYEQYF. The CDR3 nucleotides are TGCAGCGTTGGGCGCGCGGGAGGGTCCTACGAGCAGTACTTC.

This chain connects TRBV18 to TRBJ1-5, with 9 bases lining up with TRBD1. Per germline, CDR1 KGHSH and CDR2 LQKENI. V trimming: 3 bases; J trimming: 5 bases; junction bases outside the gene matches: 5. The CDR3 totals 15 residues. The CDR3, as DNA: TGTGCCAGCTCACCGGGGACAGGGAGCGATCAGCCCCAGCATTTT. Protein sequence: CASSPGTGSDQPQHF.

J is TRBJ1-6 and V is TRBV5-1; D remains ambiguous. The V end lost 4 bases, the J end lost 7 bases, and 18 bases lay between the germline ends. CDR1 and CDR2 (germline): SGHRS, YFSETQ. This CDR3 is 16 amino acids long. The CDR3 loop is CASSLQSGESNSPLHF. Written as DNA, the CDR3 is TGCGCCAGCAGCCTGCAATCCGGGGAGAGCAATTCACCCCTCCACTTT.

The chain uses TRBV29-1 and TRBJ2-1; D remains ambiguous. Germline V gene lookup returns CDR1 SQVTM and CDR2 ANQGSEA. The CDR3 is 10 amino acids. Trimming left V 3 bases short and J 11 bases short, with 8 bases between. CDR3 coding DNA: TGCAGCGTTGATGGCATACAGCAGTTCTTC. It specifies CSVDGIQQFF.

This chain joins TRBV30 and TRBJ2-1, with D possibly being TRBD2 (6 bases). Trimming shortened V by 7 bases and J by 1 base, and 11 bases separated the two germline ends. This CDR3 has 13 residues. Per the germline V gene, CDR1 is GTSNPN and CDR2 is SVGIG (reference sequence). This CDR3 reads CASRGGSYNEQFF. CDR3 bases: TGTGCCTCCCGCGGAGGGTCCTACAATGAGCAGTTCTTC.

The chain combines TRBV4-2 with TRBJ1-4, with 9 nucleotides matching TRBD1. This CDR3 spans 19 amino acids. The ends lost 3 bases at V and 8 bases at J; junction bases unmatched: 19. The germline V gene encodes CDR1 LGHNA and CDR2 YNFKEQ. Here the CDR3 reads CASSHLGTGRGREGEKLFF. The CDR3 DNA reads TGTGCCAGCAGCCACCTAGGGACAGGGAGAGGGAGGGAGGGGGAAAAACTGTTTTTT.

This clone appeared a single time. The V and J genes are TRBV5-1 and TRBJ2-1, with 7 positions matching TRBD2. V shed 3 bases, J shed 8 bases, and the junction held 11 bases outside the gene matches. Germline V gene lookup returns CDR1 SGHRS and CDR2 YFSETQ. The CDR3 is 15 residues long. Here the CDR3 reads CASSSAGDGIDEQFF. CDR3 DNA sequence: TGCGCCAGCAGCTCCGCGGGAGACGGGATCGATGAGCAGTTCTTC.

This clone was seen more than once but under ten times. This sequence joins TRBV2 and TRBJ1-5, with D hard to call. V was trimmed by 6 bases and J by 6 bases, leaving 12 bases between them. This CDR3 is 13 amino acids long. CDR1 SNHLY and CDR2 FYNNEI come from the germline V gene. CDR3 sequence: CASRADGGQPQHF. The CDR3 nucleotides read TGTGCCAGCAGGGCCGACGGCGGTCAGCCCCAGCATTTT.

The V gene is TRBV7-9, the J gene TRBJ1-4, with D possibly being TRBD1 (6 bases). Germline V gene sequence: CDR1 SEHNR, CDR2 FQNEAQ (reference sequence). Trimming pared 5 bases from V and 14 bases from J, leaving 27 bases between. This CDR3 has 16 amino acids. The CDR3 region has the DNA TGTGCCAGCAGCACCTGGGCCCTGCCTCCCGAGGGGGTGCTGTTTTTT. Its protein is CASSTWALPPEGVLFF.

The chain links TRBV19 to TRBJ1-1, with D maybe TRBD1 (5 bases). Germline assignment: CDR1 LNHDA and CDR2 SQIVND (reference sequence). V gave up 1 base and J gave up 1 base, with 10 bases separating them. CDR3 length: 15 amino acids. The CDR3 nucleotides are TGTGCCAGTAGTATAGCACAGGATGGGAACACTGAAGCTTTCTTT. It is translated as CASSIAQDGNTEAFF.

The chain links TRBV29-1 to TRBJ1-1, with D unclear. The V end was cut by 3 bases, the J end by 6 bases, with 5 bases between. Germline values: CDR1 SQVTM, CDR2 ANQGSEA. This CDR3 comprises 10 residues. CDR3 loop: CSVEAPEAFF. In DNA form, the CDR3 reads TGCAGCGTTGAGGCCCCTGAAGCTTTCTTT.

This rearrangement joins TRBV6-5 to TRBJ1-3; D remains ambiguous. This CDR3 is 15 amino acids long. The germline V and J ends were trimmed by 4 bases and 0 bases, with 10 bases remaining between them. Per germline, CDR1 MNHEY and CDR2 SVGAGI. CDR3 DNA: TGTGCCAGCAGTTCTGAGCCTTCCTCTGGAAACACCATATATTTT. As protein: CASSSEPSSGNTIYF.

The rearrangement links TRBV7-9 to TRBJ1-5, with 11 bases matching TRBD1. The CDR3 covers 17 residues. Germline V gene data show CDR1 as SEHNR and CDR2 as FQNEAQ (reference sequence). J gave up 6 bases and V 1 base, and 8 bases lay outside the gene matches. CDR3 DNA: TGTGCCAGCAGCTTAGGTACCGGGACAGGGGGGACTCAGCCCCAGCATTTT. This codes for CASSLGTGTGGTQPQHF.

This chain connects TRBV27 to TRBJ2-2, with 12 positions matching TRBD2. CDR3 size: 18 residues. Germline V CDR1 and CDR2: MNHEY, SMNVEV (reference sequence). Germline trimming cut 4 bases from V and 4 bases from J; bases unmatched to any gene: 10. This chain's CDR3 is CASSSPRLAGAGTGELFF. The CDR3, as DNA: TGTGCCAGCAGTTCCCCGAGACTAGCGGGGGCGGGCACCGGGGAGCTGTTTTTT.